Reported below is one T cell receptor beta chain. Its antigen is unidentified. The sample is drawn from a study of blood T cells in healthy people across ages. The V gene's germline CDR1 is MNHEY and CDR2 SMNVEV (reference sequence). The CDR3 loop spans 15 amino acids. Trimming took 4 bases from V and 4 from J, leaving 15 bases between them. A J-beta primer mix and a sample-barcoded 5' primer were used in a second PCR of about 7 to 11 cycles. A template-switch adaptor containing 12 random nucleotides labeled each cDNA molecule. Each CDR3 protein is one row after TCRdb ran MiXCR on the 5' RACE reads. The sample lists approximately 940,000 distinct CDR3 sequences, 40% to 60% occurring once. General study results and limits: Estimated diversity across one million T cells was deemed an underestimate. In older individuals, TCR beta diversity per million T cells was lower, falling roughly linearly with age.

The source is a man aged 30 to 39 in good health. Source material: blood. The chain is built from TRBV27 and TRBJ2-3; D possibly uses TRBD1 or TRBD2 (5 bases each). For the CDR3, the DNA is TGTGCCAGCAGTTCCACCGGGACCGTCCCAGATACGCAGTATTTT. It translates to CASSSTGTVPDTQYF.